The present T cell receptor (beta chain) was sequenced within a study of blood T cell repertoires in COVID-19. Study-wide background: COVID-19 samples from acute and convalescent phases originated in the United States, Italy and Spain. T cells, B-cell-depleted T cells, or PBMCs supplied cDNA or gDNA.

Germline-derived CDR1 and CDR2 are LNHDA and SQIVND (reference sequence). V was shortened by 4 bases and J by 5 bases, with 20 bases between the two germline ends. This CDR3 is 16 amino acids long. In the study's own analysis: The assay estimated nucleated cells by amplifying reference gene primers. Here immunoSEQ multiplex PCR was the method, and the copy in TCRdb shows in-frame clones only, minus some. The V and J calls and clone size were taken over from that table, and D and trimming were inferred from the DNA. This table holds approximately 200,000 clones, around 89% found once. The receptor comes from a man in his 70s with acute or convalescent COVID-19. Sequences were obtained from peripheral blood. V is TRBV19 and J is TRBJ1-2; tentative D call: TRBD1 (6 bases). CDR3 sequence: CASSTNRDTKWYGYTF. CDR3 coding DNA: TGTGCCAGTAGTACGAACCGGGACACAAAGTGGTATGGCTACACCTTC.